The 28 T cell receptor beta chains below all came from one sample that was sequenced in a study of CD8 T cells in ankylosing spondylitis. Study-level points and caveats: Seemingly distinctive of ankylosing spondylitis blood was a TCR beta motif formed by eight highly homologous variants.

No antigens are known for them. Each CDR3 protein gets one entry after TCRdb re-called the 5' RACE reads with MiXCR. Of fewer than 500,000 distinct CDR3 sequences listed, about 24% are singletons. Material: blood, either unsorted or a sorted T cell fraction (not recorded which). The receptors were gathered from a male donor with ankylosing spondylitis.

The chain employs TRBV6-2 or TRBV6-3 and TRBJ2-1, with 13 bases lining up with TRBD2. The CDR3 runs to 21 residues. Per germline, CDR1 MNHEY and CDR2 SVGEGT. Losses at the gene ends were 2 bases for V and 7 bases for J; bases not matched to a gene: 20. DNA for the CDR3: TGTGCCAGCAGTTACGATGTCAGGGGACGACTAGCGGGAGGTACAGCGAATGAGCAGTTCTTC. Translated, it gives CASSYDVRGRLAGGTANEQFF.

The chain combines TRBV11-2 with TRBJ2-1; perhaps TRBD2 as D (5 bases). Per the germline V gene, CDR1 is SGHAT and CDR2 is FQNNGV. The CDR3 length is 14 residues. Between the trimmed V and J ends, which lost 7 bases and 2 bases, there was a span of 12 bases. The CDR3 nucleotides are TGTGCCAGCATCCCGGACTTCCCCTACAATGAGCAGTTCTTC. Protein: CASIPDFPYNEQFF.

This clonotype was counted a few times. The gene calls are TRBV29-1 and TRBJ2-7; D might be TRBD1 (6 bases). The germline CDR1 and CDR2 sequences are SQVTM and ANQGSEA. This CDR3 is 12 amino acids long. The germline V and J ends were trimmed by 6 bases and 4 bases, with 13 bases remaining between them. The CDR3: CSVSQGAYEQYF. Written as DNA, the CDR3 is TGCAGCGTCTCACAGGGAGCATACGAGCAGTACTTC.

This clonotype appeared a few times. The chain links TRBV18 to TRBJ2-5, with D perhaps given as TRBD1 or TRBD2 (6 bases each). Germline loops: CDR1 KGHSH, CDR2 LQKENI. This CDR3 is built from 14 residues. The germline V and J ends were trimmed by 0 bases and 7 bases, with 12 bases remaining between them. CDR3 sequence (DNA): TGTGCCAGCTCACCACCGGGGGGCGACGGGACCCAGTACTTC. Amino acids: CASSPPGGDGTQYF.

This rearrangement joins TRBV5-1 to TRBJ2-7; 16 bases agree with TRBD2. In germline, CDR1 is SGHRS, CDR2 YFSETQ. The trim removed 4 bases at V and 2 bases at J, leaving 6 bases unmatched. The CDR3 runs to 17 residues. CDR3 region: CASSKGLAGGGPYEQYV. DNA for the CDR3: TGCGCCAGCAGCAAGGGACTAGCGGGAGGGGGCCCCTACGAGCAGTACGTC.

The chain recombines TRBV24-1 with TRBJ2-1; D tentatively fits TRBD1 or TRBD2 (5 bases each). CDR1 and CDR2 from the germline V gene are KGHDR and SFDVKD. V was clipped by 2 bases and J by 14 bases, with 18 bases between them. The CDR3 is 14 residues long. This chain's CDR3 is CATSDSPTRDEKFF. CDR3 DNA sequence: TGTGCCACCAGTGATTCCCCGACCCGGGACGAAAAGTTCTTC.

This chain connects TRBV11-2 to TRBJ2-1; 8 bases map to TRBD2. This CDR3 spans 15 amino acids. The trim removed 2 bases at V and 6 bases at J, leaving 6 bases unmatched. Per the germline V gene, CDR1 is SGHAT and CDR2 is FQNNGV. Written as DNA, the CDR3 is TGTGCCAGCAGCTTAACTAGCGGCAGATCCAATGAGCAGTTCTTC. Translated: CASSLTSGRSNEQFF.

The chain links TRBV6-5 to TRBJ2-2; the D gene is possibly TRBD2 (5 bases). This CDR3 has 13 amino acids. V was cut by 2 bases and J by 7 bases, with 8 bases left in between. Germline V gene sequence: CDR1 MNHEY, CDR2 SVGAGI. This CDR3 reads CASSYGGLGELFF. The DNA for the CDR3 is TGTGCCAGCAGTTACGGTGGACTCGGGGAGCTGTTTTTT.

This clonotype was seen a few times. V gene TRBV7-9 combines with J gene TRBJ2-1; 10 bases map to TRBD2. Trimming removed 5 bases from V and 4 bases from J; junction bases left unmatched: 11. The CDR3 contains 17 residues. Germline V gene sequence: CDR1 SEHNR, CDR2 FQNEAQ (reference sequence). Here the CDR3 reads CASSPDVGLARYNEQFF. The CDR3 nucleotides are TGTGCCAGCAGCCCGGACGTGGGACTAGCGAGATACAATGAGCAGTTCTTC.

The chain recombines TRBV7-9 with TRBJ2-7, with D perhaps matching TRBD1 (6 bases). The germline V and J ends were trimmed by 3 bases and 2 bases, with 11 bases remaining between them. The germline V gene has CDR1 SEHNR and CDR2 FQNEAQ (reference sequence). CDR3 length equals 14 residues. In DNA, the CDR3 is TGTGCCAGCAGCTTCTTTGGGGGCCCCTACGAGCAGTACTTC. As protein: CASSFFGGPYEQYF. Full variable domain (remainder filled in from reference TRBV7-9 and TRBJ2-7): DTGVSQNPRHKITKRGQNVTFRCDPISEHNRLYWYRQTLGQGPEFLTYFQNEAQLEKSRLLSDRFSAERPKGSFSTLEIQRTEQGDSAMYLCASSFFGGPYEQYFGPGTRLTVT.

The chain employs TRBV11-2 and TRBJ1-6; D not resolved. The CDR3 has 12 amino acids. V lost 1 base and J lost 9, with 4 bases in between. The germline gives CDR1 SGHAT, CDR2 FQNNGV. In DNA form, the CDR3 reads TGTGCCAGCAGCTTAGGGGGTTCACCCCTCCACTTT. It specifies CASSLGGSPLHF.

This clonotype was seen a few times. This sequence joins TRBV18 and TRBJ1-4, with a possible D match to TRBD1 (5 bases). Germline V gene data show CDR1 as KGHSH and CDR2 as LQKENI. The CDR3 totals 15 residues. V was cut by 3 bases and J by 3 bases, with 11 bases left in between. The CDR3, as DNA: TGTGCCAGCTCACCCTCCCAGGGTGCTAATGAAAAACTGTTTTTT. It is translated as CASSPSQGANEKLFF.

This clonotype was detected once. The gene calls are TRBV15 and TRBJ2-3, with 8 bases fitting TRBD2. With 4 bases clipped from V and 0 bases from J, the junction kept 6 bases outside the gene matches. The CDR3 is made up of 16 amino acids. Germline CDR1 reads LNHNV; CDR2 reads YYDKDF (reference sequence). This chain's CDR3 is CATSTPRLASTDTQYF. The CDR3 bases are TGTGCCACCAGCACCCCACGACTAGCGAGCACAGATACGCAGTATTTT.

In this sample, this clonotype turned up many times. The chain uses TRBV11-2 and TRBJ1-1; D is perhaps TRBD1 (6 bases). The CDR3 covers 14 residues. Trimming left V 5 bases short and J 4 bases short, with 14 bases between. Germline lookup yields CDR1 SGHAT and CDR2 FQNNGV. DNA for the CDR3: TGTGCCAGCAGCCTAAGGGAGGGGGGCACTGAAGCTTTCTTT. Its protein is CASSLREGGTEAFF.

CDR3 nucleotide sequence: TGTGCCAGCAGCCCACAGGGGGCAATAACTGAAGCTTTCTTT. Encoded protein: CASSPQGAITEAFF. This chain uses TRBV7-8 with TRBJ1-1; 9 nucleotides align to TRBD1. This CDR3 contains 14 residues. Germline CDR1 is SGHVS and CDR2 is FQNEAQ. Trimming removed 5 bases from V and 5 bases from J; junction bases left unmatched: 6.

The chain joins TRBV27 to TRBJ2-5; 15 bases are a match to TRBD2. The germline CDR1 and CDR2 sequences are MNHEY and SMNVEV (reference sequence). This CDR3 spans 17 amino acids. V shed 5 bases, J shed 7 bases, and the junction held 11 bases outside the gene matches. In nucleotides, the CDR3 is TGTGCCAGCAGTCCTAACGGTGGACTAGCGGGAGGGGGGACCCAGTACTTC. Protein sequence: CASSPNGGLAGGGTQYF.

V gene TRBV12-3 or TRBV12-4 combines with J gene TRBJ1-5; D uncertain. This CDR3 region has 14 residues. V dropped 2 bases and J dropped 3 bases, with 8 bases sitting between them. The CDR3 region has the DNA TGTGCCAGCAGTTTACAGGCCTTCAATCAGCCCCAGCATTTT. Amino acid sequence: CASSLQAFNQPQHF.

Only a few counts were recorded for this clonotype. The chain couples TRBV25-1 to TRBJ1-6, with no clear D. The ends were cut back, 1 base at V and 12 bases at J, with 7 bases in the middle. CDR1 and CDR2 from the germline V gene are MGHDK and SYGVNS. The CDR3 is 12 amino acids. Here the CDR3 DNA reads TGTGCCAGCAGTGAATCGGGTAAACCCCTCCACTTT. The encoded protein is CASSESGKPLHF.

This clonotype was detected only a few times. The CDR3 coding sequence is TGTGCCAGCAGTTTATGGTCACGCACTGAAGCTTTCTTT. The encoded protein is CASSLWSRTEAFF. This chain links TRBV27 with TRBJ1-1; D ambiguous. V lost 1 base and J lost 4, with 7 bases in between. The CDR3 totals 13 residues. Germline-derived CDR1 and CDR2 are MNHEY and SMNVEV (reference sequence).

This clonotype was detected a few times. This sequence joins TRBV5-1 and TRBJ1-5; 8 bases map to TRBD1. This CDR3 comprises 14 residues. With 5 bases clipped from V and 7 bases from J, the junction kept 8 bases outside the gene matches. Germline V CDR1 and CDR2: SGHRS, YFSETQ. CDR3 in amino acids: CASRPRQGYQPQHF. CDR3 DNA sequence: TGCGCCAGCAGACCTCGACAGGGGTACCAGCCCCAGCATTTT. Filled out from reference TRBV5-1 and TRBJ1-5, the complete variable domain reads KAGVTQTPRYLIKTRGQQVTLSCSPISGHRSVSWYQQTPGQGLQFLFEYFSETQRNKGNFPGRFSGRQFSNSRSEMNVSTLELGDSALYLCASRPRQGYQPQHFGDGTRLSIL.

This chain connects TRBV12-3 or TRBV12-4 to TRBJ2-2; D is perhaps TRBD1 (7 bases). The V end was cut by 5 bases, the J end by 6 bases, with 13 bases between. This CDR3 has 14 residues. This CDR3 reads CASSPRRGPGELFF. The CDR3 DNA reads TGTGCCAGCAGTCCGCGGAGGGGGCCCGGGGAGCTGTTTTTT.

The CDR3 region has the DNA TGCAGTGCTAGAGCCAGGGCTGGAAACACCATATATTTT. This gives the protein CSARARAGNTIYF. The chain employs TRBV20-1 and TRBJ1-3; D might be TRBD1 (5 bases). The V gene's germline CDR1 is DFQATT and CDR2 SNEGSKA (reference sequence). The CDR3 sequence is 13 residues long. Trimming took 1 base from V and 2 from J, leaving 6 bases between them.

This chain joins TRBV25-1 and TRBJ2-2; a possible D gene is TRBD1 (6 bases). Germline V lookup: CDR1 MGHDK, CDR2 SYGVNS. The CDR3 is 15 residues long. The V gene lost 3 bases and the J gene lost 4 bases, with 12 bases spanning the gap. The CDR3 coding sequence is TGTGCCAGCAGTGAGTGGGGGCGCGGCACCGGGGAGCTGTTTTTT. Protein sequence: CASSEWGRGTGELFF.

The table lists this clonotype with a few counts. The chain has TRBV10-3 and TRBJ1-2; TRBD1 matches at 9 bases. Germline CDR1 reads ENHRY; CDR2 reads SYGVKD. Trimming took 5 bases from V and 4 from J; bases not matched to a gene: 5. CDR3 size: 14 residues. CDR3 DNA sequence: TGTGCCATCAGTCCGGGACAGGGAATCTATGGCTACACCTTC. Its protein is CAISPGQGIYGYTF.

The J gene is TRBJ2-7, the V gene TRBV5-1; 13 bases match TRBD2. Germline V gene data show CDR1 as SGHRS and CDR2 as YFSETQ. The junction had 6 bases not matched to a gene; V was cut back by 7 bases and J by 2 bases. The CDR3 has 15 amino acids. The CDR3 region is CASSGLAGDPYEQYF. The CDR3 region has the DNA TGCGCCAGCTCCGGACTAGCGGGAGACCCCTACGAGCAGTACTTC.

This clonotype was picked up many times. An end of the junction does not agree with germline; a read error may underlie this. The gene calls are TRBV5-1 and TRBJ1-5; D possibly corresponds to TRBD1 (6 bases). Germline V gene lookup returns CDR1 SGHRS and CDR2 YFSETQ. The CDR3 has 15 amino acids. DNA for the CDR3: TGTGCCAGCAGCTTAGGGGGGTATAGCAATCAGCCCCAGCATTTT. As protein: CASSLGGYSNQPQHF. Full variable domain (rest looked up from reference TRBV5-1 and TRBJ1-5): KAGVTQTPRYLIKTRGQQVTLSCSPISGHRSVSWYQQTPGQGLQFLFEYFSETQRNKGNFPGRFSGRQFSNSRSEMNVSTLELGDSALYLCASSLGGYSNQPQHFGDGTRLSIL.

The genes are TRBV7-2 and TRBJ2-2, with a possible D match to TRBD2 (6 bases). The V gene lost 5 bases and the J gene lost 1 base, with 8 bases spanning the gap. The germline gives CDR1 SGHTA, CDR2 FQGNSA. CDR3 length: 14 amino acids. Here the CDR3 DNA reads TGTGCCAGCAGCCACGGGGGGAACACCGGGGAGCTGTTTTTT. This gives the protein CASSHGGNTGELFF. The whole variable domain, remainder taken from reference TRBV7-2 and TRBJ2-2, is GAGVSQSPSNKVTEKGKDVELRCDPISGHTALYWYRQSLGQGLEFLIYFQGNSAPDKSGLPSDRFSAERTGGSVSTLTIQRTQQEDSAVYLCASSHGGNTGELFFGEGSRLTVL.

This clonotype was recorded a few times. The CDR3 loop reads CASSRTGGSTDTQYF. The CDR3 DNA is TGTGCCAGCAGCCGGACAGGGGGCTCGACAGATACGCAGTATTTT. V gene TRBV12-3 or TRBV12-4 combines with J gene TRBJ2-3, with 11 bases aligning to TRBD1. Unmatched junction bases numbered 5, after V lost 6 bases and J lost 3 bases. The CDR3 runs 15 residues.